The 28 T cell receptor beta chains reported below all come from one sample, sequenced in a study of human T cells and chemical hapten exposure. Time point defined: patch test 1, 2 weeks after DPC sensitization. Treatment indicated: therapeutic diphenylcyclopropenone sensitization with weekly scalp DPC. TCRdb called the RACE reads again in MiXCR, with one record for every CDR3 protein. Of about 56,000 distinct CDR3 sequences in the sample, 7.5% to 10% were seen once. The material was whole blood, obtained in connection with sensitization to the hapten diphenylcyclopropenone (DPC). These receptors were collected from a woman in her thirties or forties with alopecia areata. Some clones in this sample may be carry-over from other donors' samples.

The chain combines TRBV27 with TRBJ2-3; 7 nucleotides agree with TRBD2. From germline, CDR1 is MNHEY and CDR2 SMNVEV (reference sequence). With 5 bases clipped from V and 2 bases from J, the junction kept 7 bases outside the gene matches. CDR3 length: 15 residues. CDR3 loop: CASSPWGGSTDTQYF. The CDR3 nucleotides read TGTGCCAGCAGTCCTTGGGGGGGGTCCACAGATACGCAGTATTTT.

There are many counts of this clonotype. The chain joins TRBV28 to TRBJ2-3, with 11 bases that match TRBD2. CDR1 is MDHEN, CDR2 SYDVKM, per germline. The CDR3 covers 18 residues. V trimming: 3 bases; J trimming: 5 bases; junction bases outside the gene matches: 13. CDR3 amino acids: CASSFVSSGGPMRDTQYF. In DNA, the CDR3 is TGTGCCAGCAGTTTTGTGTCTAGCGGGGGGCCGATGAGAGATACGCAGTATTTT.

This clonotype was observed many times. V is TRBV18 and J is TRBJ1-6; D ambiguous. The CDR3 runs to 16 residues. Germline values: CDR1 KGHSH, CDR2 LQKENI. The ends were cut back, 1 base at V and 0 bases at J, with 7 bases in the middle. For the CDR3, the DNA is TGTGCCAGCTCACCACTACAGAGCTCCTATAATTCACCCCTCCACTTT. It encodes CASSPLQSSYNSPLHF.

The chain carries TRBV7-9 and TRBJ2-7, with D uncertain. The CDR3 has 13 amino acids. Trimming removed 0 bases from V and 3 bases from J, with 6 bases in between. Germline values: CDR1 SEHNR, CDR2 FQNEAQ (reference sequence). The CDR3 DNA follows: TGTGCCAGCAGCTTAGCTGGTAACTACGAGCAGTACTTC. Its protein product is CASSLAGNYEQYF.

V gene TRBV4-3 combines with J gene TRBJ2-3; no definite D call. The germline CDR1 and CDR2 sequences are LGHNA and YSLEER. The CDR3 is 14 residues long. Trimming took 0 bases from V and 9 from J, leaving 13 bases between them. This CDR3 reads CASSQELSAGTQYF. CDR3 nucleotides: TGCGCCAGCAGCCAAGAGCTATCGGCCGGCACGCAGTATTTT.

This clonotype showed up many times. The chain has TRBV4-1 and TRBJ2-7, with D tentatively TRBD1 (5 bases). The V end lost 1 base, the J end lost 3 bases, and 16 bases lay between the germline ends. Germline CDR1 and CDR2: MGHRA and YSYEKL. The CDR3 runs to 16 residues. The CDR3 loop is CASSQGSYRTDYEQYF. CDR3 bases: TGCGCCAGCAGCCAAGGCTCGTACAGGACGGACTACGAGCAGTACTTC.

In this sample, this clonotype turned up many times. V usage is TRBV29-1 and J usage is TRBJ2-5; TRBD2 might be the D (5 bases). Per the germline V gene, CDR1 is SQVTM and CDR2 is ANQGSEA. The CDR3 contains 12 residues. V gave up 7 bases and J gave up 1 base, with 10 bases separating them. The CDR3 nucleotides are TGCAGCGCGAAAGGGAGCCAAGAGACCCAGTACTTC. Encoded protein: CSAKGSQETQYF.

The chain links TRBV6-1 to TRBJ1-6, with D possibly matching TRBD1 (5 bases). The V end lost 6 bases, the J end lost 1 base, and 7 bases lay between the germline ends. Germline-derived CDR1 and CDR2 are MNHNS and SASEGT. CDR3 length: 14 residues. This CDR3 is CASRGVSYNSPLHF. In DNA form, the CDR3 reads TGTGCCAGCAGGGGGGTGTCCTATAATTCACCCCTCCACTTT.

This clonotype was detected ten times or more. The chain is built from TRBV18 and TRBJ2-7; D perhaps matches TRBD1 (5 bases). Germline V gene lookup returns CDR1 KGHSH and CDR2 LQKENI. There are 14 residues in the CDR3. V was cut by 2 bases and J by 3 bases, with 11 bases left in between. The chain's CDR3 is CASSPTGQGYEQYF. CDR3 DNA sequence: TGTGCCAGCTCACCAACGGGTCAGGGCTACGAGCAGTACTTC.

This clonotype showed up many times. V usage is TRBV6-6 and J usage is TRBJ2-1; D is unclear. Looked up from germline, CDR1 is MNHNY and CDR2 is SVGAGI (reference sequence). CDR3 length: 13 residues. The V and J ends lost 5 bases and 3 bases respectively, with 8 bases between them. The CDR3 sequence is CASSLENYNEQFF. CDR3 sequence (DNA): TGTGCCAGCAGTCTGGAAAACTACAATGAGCAGTTCTTC.

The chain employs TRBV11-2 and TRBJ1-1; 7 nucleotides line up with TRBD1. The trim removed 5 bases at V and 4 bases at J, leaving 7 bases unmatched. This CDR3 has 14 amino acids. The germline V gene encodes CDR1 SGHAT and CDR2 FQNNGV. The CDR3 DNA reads TGTGCCAGCAGCGTGAACAGGGGTGGCACTGAAGCTTTCTTT. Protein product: CASSVNRGGTEAFF.

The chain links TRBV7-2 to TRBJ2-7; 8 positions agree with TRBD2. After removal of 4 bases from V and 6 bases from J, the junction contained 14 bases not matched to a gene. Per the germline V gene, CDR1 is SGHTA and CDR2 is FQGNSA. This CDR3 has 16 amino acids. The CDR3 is CASSSRGGLLQVEQYF. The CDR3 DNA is TGTGCCAGCAGCTCCCGGGGGGGCCTTCTTCAGGTCGAGCAGTACTTC.

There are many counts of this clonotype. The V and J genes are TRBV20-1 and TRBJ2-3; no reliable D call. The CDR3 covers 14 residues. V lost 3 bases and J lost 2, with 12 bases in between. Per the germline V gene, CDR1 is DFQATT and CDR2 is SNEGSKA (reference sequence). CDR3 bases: TGCAGTGCTAGTGGAGTGGGAACCACAGATACGCAGTATTTT. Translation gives CSASGVGTTDTQYF.

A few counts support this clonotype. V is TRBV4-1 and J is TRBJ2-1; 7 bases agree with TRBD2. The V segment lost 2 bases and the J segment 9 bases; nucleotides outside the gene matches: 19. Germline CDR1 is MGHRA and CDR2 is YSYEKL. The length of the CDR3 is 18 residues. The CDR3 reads CASSQLTSQAGTLSEQFF. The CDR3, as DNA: TGCGCCAGCAGCCAACTAACGTCCCAAGCGGGGACCCTCAGTGAGCAGTTCTTC.

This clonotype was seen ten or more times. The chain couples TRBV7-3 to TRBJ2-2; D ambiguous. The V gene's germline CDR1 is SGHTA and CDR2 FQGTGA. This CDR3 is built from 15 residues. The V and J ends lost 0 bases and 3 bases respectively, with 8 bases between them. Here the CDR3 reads CASSLTGGDTGELFF. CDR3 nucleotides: TGTGCCAGCAGCTTAACCGGTGGAGACACCGGGGAGCTGTTTTTT.

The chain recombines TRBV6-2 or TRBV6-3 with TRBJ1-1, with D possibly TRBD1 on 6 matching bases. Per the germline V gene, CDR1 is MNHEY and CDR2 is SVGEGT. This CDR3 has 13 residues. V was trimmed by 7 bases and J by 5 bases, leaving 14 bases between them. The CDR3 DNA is TGTGCCAGCAATCTACAGGGAAGTACTGAAGCTTTCTTT. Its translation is CASNLQGSTEAFF.

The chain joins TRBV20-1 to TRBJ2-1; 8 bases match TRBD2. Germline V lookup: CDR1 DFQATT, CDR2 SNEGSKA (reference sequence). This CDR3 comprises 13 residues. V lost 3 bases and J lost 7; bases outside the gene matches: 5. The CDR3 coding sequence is TGCAGTGCTAGGCAGGCGGGGGGTAATGAGCAGTTCTTC. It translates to CSARQAGGNEQFF.

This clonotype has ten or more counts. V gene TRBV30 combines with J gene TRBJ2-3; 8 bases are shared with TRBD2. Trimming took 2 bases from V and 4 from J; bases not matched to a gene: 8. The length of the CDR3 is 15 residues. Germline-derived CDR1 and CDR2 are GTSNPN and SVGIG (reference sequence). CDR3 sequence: CAWSQKRGTPDTQYF. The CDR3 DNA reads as TGTGCCTGGAGTCAGAAGCGGGGGACGCCAGATACGCAGTATTTT.

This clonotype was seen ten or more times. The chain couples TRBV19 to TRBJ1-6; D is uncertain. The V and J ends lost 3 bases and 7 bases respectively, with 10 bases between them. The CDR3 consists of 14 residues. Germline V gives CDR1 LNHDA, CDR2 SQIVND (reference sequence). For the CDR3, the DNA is TGTGCCAGTAGTATGAGTCGACTCAATTCACCCCTCCACTTT. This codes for CASSMSRLNSPLHF.

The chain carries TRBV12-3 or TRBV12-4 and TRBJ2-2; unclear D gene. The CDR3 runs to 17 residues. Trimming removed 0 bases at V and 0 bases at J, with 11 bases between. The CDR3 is CASSLATGYANTGELFF. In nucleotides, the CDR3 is TGTGCCAGCAGTTTAGCCACGGGCTATGCGAACACCGGGGAGCTGTTTTTT.

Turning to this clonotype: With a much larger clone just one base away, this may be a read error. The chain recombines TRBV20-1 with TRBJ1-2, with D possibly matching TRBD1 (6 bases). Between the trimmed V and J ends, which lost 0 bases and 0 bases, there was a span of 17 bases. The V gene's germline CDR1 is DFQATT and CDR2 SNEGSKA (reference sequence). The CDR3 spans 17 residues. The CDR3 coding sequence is TGCAGTGCTAGAGAGGACAGCATAGTAACCGCTAACTATGGCTACACCTTC. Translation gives CSAREDSIVTANYGYTF.

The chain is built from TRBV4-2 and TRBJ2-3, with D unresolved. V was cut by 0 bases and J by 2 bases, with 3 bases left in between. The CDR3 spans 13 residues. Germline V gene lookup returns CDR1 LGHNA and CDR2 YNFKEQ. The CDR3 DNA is TGTGCCAGCAGCCAAGATCCCACAGATACGCAGTATTTT. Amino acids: CASSQDPTDTQYF.

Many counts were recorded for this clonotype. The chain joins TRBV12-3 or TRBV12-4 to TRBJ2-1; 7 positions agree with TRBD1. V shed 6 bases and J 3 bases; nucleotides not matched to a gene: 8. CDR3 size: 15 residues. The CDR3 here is CASRRSGQNYNEQFF. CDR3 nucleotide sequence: TGTGCCAGCAGACGCTCGGGACAGAACTACAATGAGCAGTTCTTC.

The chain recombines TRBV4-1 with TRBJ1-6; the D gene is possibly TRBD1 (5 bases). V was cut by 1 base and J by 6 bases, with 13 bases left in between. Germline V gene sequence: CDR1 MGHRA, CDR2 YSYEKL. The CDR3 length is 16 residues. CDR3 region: CASSQAGREVNSPLHF. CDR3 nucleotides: TGCGCCAGCAGCCAAGCGGGCAGGGAAGTTAATTCACCCCTCCACTTT.

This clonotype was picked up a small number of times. As DNA, the CDR3 is TGTGCCAGCAGCTTCGGTGGCCAGGCAAGCACAGATACGCAGTATTTT. Its translation is CASSFGGQASTDTQYF. J is TRBJ2-3 and V is TRBV7-2; D uncertain. The CDR3 spans 16 residues. V lost 3 bases and J lost 0, with 13 bases in between. CDR1 is SGHTA and CDR2 is FQGNSA in the germline V gene. The whole variable domain, filled in from reference TRBV7-2 and TRBJ2-3, reads GAGVSQSPSNKVTEKGKDVELRCDPISGHTALYWYRQSLGQGLEFLIYFQGNSAPDKSGLPSDRFSAERTGGSVSTLTIQRTQQEDSAVYLCASSFGGQASTDTQYFGPGTRLTVL.

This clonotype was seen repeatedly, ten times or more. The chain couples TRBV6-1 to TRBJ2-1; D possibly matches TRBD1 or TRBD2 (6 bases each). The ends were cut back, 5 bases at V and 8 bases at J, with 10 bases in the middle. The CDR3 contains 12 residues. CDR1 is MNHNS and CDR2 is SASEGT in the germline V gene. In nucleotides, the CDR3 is TGTGCCAGCAGTACCCGGGGGCATGAGCAGTTCTTC. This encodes CASSTRGHEQFF.

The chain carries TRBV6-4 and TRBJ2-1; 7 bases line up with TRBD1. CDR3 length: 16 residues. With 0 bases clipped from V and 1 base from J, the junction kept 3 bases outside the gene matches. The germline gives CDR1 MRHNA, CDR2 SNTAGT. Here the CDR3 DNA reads TGTGCCAGCAGTGACTCGTTGACAGGGTCCTACAATGAGCAGTTCTTC. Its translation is CASSDSLTGSYNEQFF.

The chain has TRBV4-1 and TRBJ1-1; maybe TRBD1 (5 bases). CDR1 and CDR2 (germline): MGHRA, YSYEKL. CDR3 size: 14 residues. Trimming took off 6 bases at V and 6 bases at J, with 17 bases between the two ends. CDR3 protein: CASRPSRWGPEAFF. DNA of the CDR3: TGCGCCAGCAGGCCGTCTAGGTGGGGCCCTGAAGCTTTCTTT.